This T cell receptor beta chain derives from a study of cytomegalovirus exposure and HLA in healthy donors. The CDR3 has 14 amino acids. V was pared by 3 bases and J by 0 bases, with 9 bases between. The germline CDR1 and CDR2 sequences are ENHRY and SYGVKD. Measured with immunoSEQ multiplex PCR; TCRdb has only the in-frame clones, and not every one. The profile shows 150,000 to 200,000 clones, around 80% of them singletons. This clonotype was obtained from a young woman in good health and CMV-seronegative. The sequenced material came from PBMCs. V and J are TRBV10-3 and TRBJ2-7; perhaps TRBD1 as D (6 bases). The CDR3 nucleotides read TGTGCCATCAGTGACGGACAGCCCTCCTACGAGCAGTACTTC. It encodes CAISDGQPSYEQYF.